This T cell receptor beta chain originates from a study of T cells in Graves' hyperthyroidism and ophthalmopathy (dated by TCRdb to about 2019). Some background on the complete study: Peripheral blood was collected at initial diagnosis, before any treatment. To identify distinguishing TCR V-J signatures, a discovery cohort of around 100 patients was used, comprising approximately 40 with Graves' ophthalmopathy and around 57 with stable Graves' hyperthyroidism. Prospective prediction of ophthalmopathy was tested in an independent validation cohort of 18 to 20 hyperthyroidism patients and approximately 17 patients who later progressed to ophthalmopathy. The roughly 91 discovery patients were randomly split 7:3 into training and test sets. The study also compared thyroid tissue and blood T-cell repertoires from five or six Graves' hyperthyroidism patients. After blood sampling, hyperthyroidism patients were treated with methimazole at a starting dose of 30 mg daily, and ophthalmopathy patients were treated with high-dose intravenous methylprednisolone. The paper reports TCR Vbeta CDR3 sequencing of 135 peripheral blood samples: 40 to 45 ophthalmopathy, 75 to 80 hyperthyroidism and roughly 17 progressor patients.

Moderately to severely active disease, a Clinical Activity Score of at least 3, a NOSPECS grade of at least 4, and a duration under 3 months were present in ophthalmopathy patients. Exclusion was applied to patients with uncontrolled infections, other autoimmune diseases, pregnancy or lactation. Diagnoses were based on clinical symptoms, serum thyroxine and TRAb, thyroid ultrasound and orbital computed tomography. PBMCs were isolated from about 9 ml of fresh peripheral blood by Ficoll-Paque density gradient centrifugation. Trizol reagent was used to extract total RNA, and RNA quality was then checked on an Agilent 2100 Bioanalyzer. Overall study results and their limits: Most expanded thyroid clonotypes (frequency above 0.001) were also found in blood, which suggests that blood repertoires may mirror thyroid immune responses. In validation, the model predicted progression to ophthalmopathy with about 71% sensitivity and roughly 75% specificity, a median of 6.5 months before onset. A model built on a 13 V-J signature distinguished ophthalmopathy from stable hyperthyroidism, reaching over 85% sensitivity and about 81% specificity in cross-validation and 80%/75% in testing. No statistical method was used to fix the sample size in advance, and group allocation was not hidden from the investigators.

Amplification of TCR beta CDR3 regions was carried out from RNA transcripts. The TCR CDR3 was subjected to a first round of RT-PCR using the HTBI primer set and the Qiagen OneStep RT-PCR kit. Libraries were constructed in a second round of multiplex PCR, after which size selection and purification were performed. Paired-end sequencing of the libraries was performed with 100 bp reads on an Illumina HiSeq2000. Under the source paper's analysis protocol: SOAPnuke was used to process the raw data, throwing out any read that contained adapters or uncalled bases, had a mean Phred below 15, or lacked an exact constant-primer or identifier match. COPE v1.2.5 was used to merge the high-quality paired reads, and each unique nucleotide sequence was defined as a clonotype. MiTCR v1.1 was used to align the clonotypes against IMGT TRBV, TRBD and TRBJ reference segments. Analysis was restricted to V-J combinations with a frequency above 0.0001, which covered roughly 99% of repertoires. A TCS score was defined as the ratio between F50 (clonal expansion) and ExV (chaos), using BLOSUM62-based TCRdist between CDR3 peptides within each V-J. Welch's t-statistics and random forest reduced around 510 V-J features to 10 to 15, which were used in a naive Bayes classifier (R e1071). TCRdb trimmed the raw reads at Q25, called clones with MiXCR and kept productive beta chains. A single entry per CDR3 protein holds the most common genes and DNA from its merged rows. These V and J calls derive from TCRdb rather than the authors' analysis. This sample is represented by about 380,000 distinct CDR3 sequences; about 18% of them were singletons. The top ten clonotypes cover 35% to 45% of the sample.

Trimming takes 11 bases off V and 2 bases off J; junction bases not matched to a gene: 12. The germline V gene sets CDR1 to MDHEN and CDR2 to SYDVKM. The CDR3 numbers 14 residues from cysteine through phenylalanine. Only the CDR3 portion is preserved as DNA: 42 bases, with reading frame beginning at the first base. This clonotype was seen many times. No antigen is known for it. No base quality values were provided; no much bigger clone lies one nucleotide off. Recombination linked TRBV28 to TRBJ2-7, with 7 middle bases fitting TRBD2. This TCR was recovered from a man aged 18-30 years with Graves' ophthalmopathy. The specimen was blood. The DNA sequence reads TGTGCCCATAACGGGAGGAATGCACCCTACGAGCAGTACTTC. The translation is CAHNGRNAPYEQYF.